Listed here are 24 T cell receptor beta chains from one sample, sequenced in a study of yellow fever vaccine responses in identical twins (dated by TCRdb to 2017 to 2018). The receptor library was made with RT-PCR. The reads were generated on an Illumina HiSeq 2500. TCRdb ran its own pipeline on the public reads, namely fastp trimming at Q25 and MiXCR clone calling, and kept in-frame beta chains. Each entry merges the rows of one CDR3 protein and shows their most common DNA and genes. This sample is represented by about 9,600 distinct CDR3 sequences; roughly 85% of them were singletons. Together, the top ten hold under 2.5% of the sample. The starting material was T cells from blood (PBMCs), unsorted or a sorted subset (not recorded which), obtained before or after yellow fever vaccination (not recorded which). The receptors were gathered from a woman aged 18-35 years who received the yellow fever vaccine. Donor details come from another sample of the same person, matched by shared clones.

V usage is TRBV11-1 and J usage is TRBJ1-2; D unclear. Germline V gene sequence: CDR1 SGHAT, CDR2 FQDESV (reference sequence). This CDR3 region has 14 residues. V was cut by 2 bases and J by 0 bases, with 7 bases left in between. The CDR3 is CASSLWSANYGYTF. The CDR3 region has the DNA TGTGCCAGCAGCTTATGGTCGGCTAACTATGGCTACACCTTC. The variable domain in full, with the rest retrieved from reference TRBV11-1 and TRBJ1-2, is EAEVAQSPRYKITEKSQAVAFWCDPISGHATLYWYRQILGQGPELLVQFQDESVVDDSQLPKDRFSAERLKGVDSTLKIQPAELGDSAMYLCASSLWSANYGYTFGSGTRLTVV.

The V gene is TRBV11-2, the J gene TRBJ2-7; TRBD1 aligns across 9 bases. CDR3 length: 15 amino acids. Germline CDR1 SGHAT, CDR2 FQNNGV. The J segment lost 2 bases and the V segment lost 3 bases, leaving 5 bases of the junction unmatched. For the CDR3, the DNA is TGTGCCAGCAGCTTCAACCGGGACAGGGCCTACGAGCAGTACTTC. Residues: CASSFNRDRAYEQYF.

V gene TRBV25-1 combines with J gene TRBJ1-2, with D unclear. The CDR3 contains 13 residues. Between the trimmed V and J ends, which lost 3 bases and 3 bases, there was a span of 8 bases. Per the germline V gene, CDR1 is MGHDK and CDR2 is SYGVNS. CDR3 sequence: CASSDRGHYGYTF. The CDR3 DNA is TGTGCCAGCAGTGACAGAGGGCACTATGGCTACACCTTC.

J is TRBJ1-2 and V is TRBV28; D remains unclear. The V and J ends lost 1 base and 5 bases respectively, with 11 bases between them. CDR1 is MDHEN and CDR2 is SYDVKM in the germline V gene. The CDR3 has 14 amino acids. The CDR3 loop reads CASSLSNRLYGYTF. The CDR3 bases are TGTGCCAGCAGTTTATCTAACAGACTATATGGCTACACCTTC.

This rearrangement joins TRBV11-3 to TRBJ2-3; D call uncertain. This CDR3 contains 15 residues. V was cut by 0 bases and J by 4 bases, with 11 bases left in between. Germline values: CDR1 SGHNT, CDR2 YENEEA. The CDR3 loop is CASSLEGKWADTQYF. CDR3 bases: TGTGCCAGCAGCTTAGAGGGGAAGTGGGCAGATACGCAGTATTTT.

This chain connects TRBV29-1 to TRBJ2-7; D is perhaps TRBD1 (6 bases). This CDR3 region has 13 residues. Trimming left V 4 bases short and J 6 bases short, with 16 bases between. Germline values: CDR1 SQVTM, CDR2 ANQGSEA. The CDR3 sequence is CSVGTTGTGEQYF. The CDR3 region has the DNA TGCAGCGTTGGGACCACAGGGACCGGCGAGCAGTACTTC.

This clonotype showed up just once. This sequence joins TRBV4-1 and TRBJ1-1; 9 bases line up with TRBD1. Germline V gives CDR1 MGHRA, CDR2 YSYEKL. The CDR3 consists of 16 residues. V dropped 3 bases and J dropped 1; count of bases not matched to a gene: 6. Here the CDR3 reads CASSQPQGATNTEAFF. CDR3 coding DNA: TGCGCCAGCAGCCAGCCACAGGGGGCTACGAACACTGAAGCTTTCTTT.

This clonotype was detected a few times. The CDR3 nucleotides read TGTGCCACCAGTCCGGACGGAACCTATGGCTACACCTTC. This sequence encodes CATSPDGTYGYTF. V is TRBV24-1 and J is TRBJ1-2, with D unresolved. V was shortened by 6 bases and J by 4 bases, with 11 bases between the two germline ends. The CDR3 spans 13 residues. CDR1 KGHDR and CDR2 SFDVKD come from the germline V gene.

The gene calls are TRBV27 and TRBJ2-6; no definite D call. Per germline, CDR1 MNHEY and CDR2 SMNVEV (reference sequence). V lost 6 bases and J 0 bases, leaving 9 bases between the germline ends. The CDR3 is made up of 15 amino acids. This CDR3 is CASRTPSSGANVLTF. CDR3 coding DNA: TGTGCCAGCAGAACGCCAAGCTCTGGGGCCAACGTCCTGACTTTC.

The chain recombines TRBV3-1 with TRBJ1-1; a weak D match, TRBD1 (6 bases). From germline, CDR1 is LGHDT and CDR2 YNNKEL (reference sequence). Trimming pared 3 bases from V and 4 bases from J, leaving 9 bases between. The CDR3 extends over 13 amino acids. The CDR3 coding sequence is TGTGCCAGCAGCCATCGGGACACCACTGAAGCTTTCTTT. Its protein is CASSHRDTTEAFF.

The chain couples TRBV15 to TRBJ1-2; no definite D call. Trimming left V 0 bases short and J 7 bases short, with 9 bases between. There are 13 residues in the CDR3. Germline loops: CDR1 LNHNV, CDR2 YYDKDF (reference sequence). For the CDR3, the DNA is TGTGCCACCAGCAGAGAGGAAGGCCTTGGCTACACCTTC. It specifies CATSREEGLGYTF.

CDR3 loop: CASSFSQVGTGELFF. CDR3 in DNA: TGTGCCAGCAGTTTTTCGCAGGTCGGCACCGGGGAGCTGTTTTTT. This chain joins TRBV27 and TRBJ2-2; no definite D call. Germline CDR1 is MNHEY and CDR2 is SMNVEV (reference sequence). This CDR3 has 15 residues. The ends were cut back, 3 bases at V and 4 bases at J, with 12 bases in the middle.

CDR3 in DNA: TGCAGCGTCTTTGAGAACTACGAGCAGTACTTC. Protein product: CSVFENYEQYF. The chain has TRBV29-1 and TRBJ2-7; D is unresolved. Germline V CDR1 and CDR2: SQVTM, ANQGSEA. CDR3 length: 11 amino acids. V was trimmed by 6 bases and J by 3 bases, leaving 9 bases between them.

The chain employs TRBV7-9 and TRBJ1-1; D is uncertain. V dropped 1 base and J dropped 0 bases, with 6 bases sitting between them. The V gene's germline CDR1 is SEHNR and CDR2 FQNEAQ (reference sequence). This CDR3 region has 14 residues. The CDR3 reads CASSLVIVNTEAFF. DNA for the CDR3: TGTGCCAGCAGCTTAGTTATTGTGAACACTGAAGCTTTCTTT.

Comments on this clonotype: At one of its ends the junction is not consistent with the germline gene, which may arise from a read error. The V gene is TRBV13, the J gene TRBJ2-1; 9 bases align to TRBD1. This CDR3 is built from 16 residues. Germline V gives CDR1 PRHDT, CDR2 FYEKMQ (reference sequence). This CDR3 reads CASSLGTGGRYNEQFF. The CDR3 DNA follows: TGTGCCAGCAGCTTAGGTACAGGGGGCCGCTACAATGAACAGTTCTTC.

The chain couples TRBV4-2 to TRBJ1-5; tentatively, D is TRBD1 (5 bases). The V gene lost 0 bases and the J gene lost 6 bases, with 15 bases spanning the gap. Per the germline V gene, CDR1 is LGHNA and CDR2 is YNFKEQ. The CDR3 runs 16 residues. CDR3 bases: TGTGCCAGCAGCCAAGAACTTGAGGCGGGGGGTCAGCCCCAGCATTTT. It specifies CASSQELEAGGQPQHF.

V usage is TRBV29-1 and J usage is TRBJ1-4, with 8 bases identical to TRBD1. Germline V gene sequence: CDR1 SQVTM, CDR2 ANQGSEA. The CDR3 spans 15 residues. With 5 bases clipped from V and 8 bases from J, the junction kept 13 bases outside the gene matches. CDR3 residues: CSVRTNRGGGEKLFF. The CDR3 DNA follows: TGCAGCGTTCGAACGAACAGGGGGGGCGGAGAAAAACTGTTTTTT.

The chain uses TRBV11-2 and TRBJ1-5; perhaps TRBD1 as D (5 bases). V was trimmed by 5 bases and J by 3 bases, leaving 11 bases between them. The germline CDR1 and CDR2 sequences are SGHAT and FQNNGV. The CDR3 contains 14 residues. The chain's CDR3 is CASSPTADNQPQHF. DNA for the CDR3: TGTGCCAGCAGCCCGACAGCGGACAATCAGCCCCAGCATTTT. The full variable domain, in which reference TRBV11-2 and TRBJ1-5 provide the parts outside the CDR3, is EAGVAQSPRYKIIEKRQSVAFWCNPISGHATLYWYQQILGQGPKLLIQFQNNGVVDDSQLPKDRFSAERLKGVDSTLKIQPAKLEDSAVYLCASSPTADNQPQHFGDGTRLSIL.

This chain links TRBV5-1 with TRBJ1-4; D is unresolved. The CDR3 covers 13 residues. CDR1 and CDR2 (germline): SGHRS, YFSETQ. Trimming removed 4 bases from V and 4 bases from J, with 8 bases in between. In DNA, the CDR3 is TGCGCCAGCAGCCTCGGTAATAATGAAAAACTGTTTTTT. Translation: CASSLGNNEKLFF.

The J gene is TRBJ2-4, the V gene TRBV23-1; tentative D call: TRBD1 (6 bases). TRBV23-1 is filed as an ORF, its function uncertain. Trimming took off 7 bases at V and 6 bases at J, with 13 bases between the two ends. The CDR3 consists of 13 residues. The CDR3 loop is CASTNRVRNIQYF. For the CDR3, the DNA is TGCGCCAGCACGAACAGGGTTAGAAACATTCAGTACTTC.

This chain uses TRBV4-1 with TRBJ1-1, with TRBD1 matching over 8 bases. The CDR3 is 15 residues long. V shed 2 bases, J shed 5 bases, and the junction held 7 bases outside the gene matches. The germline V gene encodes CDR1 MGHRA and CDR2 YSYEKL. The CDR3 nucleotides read TGCGCCAGCAGCCAACAACAGGGGGTGGAGACTGAAGCTTTCTTT. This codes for CASSQQQGVETEAFF.

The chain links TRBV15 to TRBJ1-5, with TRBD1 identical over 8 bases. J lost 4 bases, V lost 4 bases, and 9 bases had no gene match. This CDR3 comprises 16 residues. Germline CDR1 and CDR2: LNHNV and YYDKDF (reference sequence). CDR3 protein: CATSKSGGAGNQPQHF. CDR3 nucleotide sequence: TGTGCCACCAGCAAATCAGGGGGCGCGGGGAATCAGCCCCAGCATTTT.

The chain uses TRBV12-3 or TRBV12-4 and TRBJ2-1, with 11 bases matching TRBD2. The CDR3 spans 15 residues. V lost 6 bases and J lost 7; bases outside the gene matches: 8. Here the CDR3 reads CASRVLAGGDNEQFF. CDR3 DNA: TGTGCCAGCAGGGTTCTAGCGGGAGGAGATAATGAGCAGTTCTTC.

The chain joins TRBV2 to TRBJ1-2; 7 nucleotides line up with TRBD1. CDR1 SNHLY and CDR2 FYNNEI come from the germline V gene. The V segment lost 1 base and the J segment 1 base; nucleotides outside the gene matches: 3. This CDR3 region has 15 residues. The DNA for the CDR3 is TGTGCCAGCAGTGAAGAGGGACAGCGTAACTATGGCTACACCTTC. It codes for CASSEEGQRNYGYTF.